This TCR beta chain was retrieved from a study of cytomegalovirus exposure and HLA in healthy donors. About the study: For the approximately 400 genotyped donors, approximately 82% fell within the Caucasian-associated ancestry cluster.

PCR employed 60 Vbeta and 13 Jbeta primers. The assay was immunoSEQ multiplex PCR, and TCRdb's table has in-frame clones only and misses some. Among more than 90,000 clones, almost 70% were seen once, and the ten largest hold roughly 10%. Regarding this clone: Its matching antigen is unknown.

There were likely unrecorded immune exposures, though donors were nominally healthy when sampled. Study-wide findings and caveats: The study carried out a later analysis of TCR beta sequences. It associated about 15,000 of them with specific HLA alleles at a false discovery rate of 0.05. The classifier, whose performance was assessed in both the original and validation cohorts, reportedly diagnosed cytomegalovirus status with high specificity and sensitivity.

The V end was cut by 4 bases, the J end by 4 bases, with 20 bases between. The germline V gene has CDR1 KGHSH and CDR2 LQKENI. This CDR3 comprises 17 residues. Material for sequencing was PBMCs. This sequence was found in a man aged 30 to 45 in good health and CMV-seropositive. The rearrangement joins TRBV18 to TRBJ1-3; D is possibly TRBD1 (6 bases). In DNA form, the CDR3 reads TGTGCCAGCTCACTTCAGGGGCCCGGCCGGGGAGGAAACACCATATATTTT. Its translation is CASSLQGPGRGGNTIYF. The full variable domain, its missing parts supplied by reference TRBV18 and TRBJ1-3, is NAGVMQNPRHLVRRRGQEARLRCSPMKGHSHVYWYRQLPEEGLKFMVYLQKENIIDESGMPKERFSAEFPKEGPSILRIQQVVRGDSAAYFCASSLQGPGRGGNTIYFGEGSWLTVV.